This passage covers 9 T cell receptor beta chains from one sample sequenced in a study of vaccination and CD4 T cells after COVID-19. Their antigens are not known. Described treatment: approximately 11-day PBMC culture with coronavirus spike peptide pools or control peptides (ViraFEST assay). Cultured CD4+ T cell DNA underwent sequencing with the Oncomine TCR Beta short-read assay. A single record per CDR3 protein comes from TCRdb applying MiXCR to the PCR reads. The sample consists of about 25,000 distinct CDR3 sequences, roughly 45% of them appearing once. Source material: CD4+ T cells from blood, cultured in vitro. The source is a human donor who had recovered from COVID-19.

The genes are TRBV18 and TRBJ2-3, with D possibly being TRBD1 (6 bases). The CDR3 has 16 residues. V shed 4 bases and J shed 0 bases, with 14 bases lying between them. Germline V gene data show CDR1 as KGHSH and CDR2 as LQKENI. This chain's CDR3 is CASSRQGTTSTDTQYF. CDR3 nucleotides: TGTGCCAGCTCACGTCAGGGGACGACTAGCACAGATACGCAGTATTTT.

The gene calls are TRBV20-1 and TRBJ2-2; 14 bases match TRBD2. V was clipped by 0 bases and J by 5 bases; unmatched bases: 11. Germline CDR1 and CDR2: DFQATT and SNEGSKA (reference sequence). This CDR3 region has 19 residues. The CDR3 sequence is CSARDIPGLAGGETGELFF. The CDR3 DNA sequence: TGCAGTGCTAGAGATATCCCCGGACTAGCGGGAGGAGAGACCGGGGAGCTGTTTTTT.

The chain joins TRBV28 to TRBJ1-6, with D perhaps matching TRBD1 (5 bases). The V end was cut by 5 bases, the J end by 1 base, with 9 bases between. There are 15 residues in the CDR3. In germline, CDR1 is MDHEN, CDR2 SYDVKM. CDR3 DNA sequence: TGTGCCAGCAGTGGGGGGTTATCCTATAATTCACCCCTCCACTTT. Its protein is CASSGGLSYNSPLHF.

The gene calls are TRBV19 and TRBJ2-5, with a possible D match to TRBD1 (6 bases). V was trimmed by 5 bases and J by 1 base, leaving 11 bases between them. CDR1 is LNHDA and CDR2 is SQIVND in the germline V gene (reference sequence). The CDR3 loop spans 14 amino acids. The CDR3 reads CASSPGDIQETQYF. The CDR3 DNA follows: TGTGCCAGTAGTCCCGGGGACATCCAAGAGACCCAGTACTTC.

The V call is TRBV28, the J call TRBJ1-6; D unresolved. The CDR3 spans 12 residues. Per the germline V gene, CDR1 is MDHEN and CDR2 is SYDVKM. Trimming stripped 7 bases from V and 6 bases from J, with 7 bases between. The CDR3 bases are TGTGCCAGCACCCGGACTAATTCACCCCTCCACTTT. It translates to CASTRTNSPLHF.

In its sample, this clonotype was seen once. The chain links TRBV20-1 to TRBJ1-1, with unresolved D. Trimming pared 0 bases from V and 4 bases from J, leaving 9 bases between. CDR3 length equals 13 residues. The germline CDR1 and CDR2 sequences are DFQATT and SNEGSKA (reference sequence). The CDR3, as DNA: TGCAGTGCTAGAGATCCGGGTAGCACTGAAGCTTTCTTT. It specifies CSARDPGSTEAFF.

This clonotype turned up a few times. J is TRBJ1-1 and V is TRBV20-1, with TRBD1 identical over 7 bases. V lost 6 bases to trimming and J lost 4 bases; unmatched junction nucleotides: 5. This CDR3 is 12 amino acids long. CDR1 DFQATT and CDR2 SNEGSKA come from the germline V gene (reference sequence). The CDR3 sequence: CSATGTATEAFF. The CDR3 nucleotides are TGCAGTGCAACCGGGACAGCCACTGAAGCTTTCTTT.

The chain recombines TRBV28 with TRBJ2-7; no clear D. The CDR3 totals 11 residues. V lost 3 bases and J 5 bases, leaving 5 bases between the germline ends. From germline, CDR1 is MDHEN and CDR2 SYDVKM. CDR3 sequence (DNA): TGTGCCAGCAGTTTGTGGAACGAGCAGTACTTC. Protein: CASSLWNEQYF.

V and J are TRBV5-1 and TRBJ1-6; D might be TRBD1 (6 bases). The CDR3 runs 15 residues. Germline lookup yields CDR1 SGHRS and CDR2 YFSETQ. V lost 0 bases and J lost 10, with 14 bases in between. CDR3 amino acids: CASSLDQGSRSPLHF. In DNA form, the CDR3 reads TGCGCCAGCAGCTTGGATCAGGGGTCAAGATCACCCCTCCACTTT.